The clone carrying this TCR beta chain was observed a handful of times. Its antigen is undetermined. This sample is drawn from a study of Graves' ophthalmopathy and Graves' hyperthyroidism. Overall study results and limits: Distinction of ophthalmopathy from stable hyperthyroidism by a 13-signature model reached approximately 89% sensitivity and 65% to 83% specificity.

Trimming took 3 bases from V and 2 from J, leaving 11 bases between them. The germline gives CDR1 SEHNR, CDR2 FQNEAQ (reference sequence). CDR3 length equals 14 residues. As the template, RNA transcripts were used to amplify TCR beta CDR3 regions. The first round was an RT-PCR with HTBI primers, and the second round was a multiplex PCR. From the multiplex PCR reads, TCRdb called clonotypes with MiXCR, one entry per CDR3 protein. The sample yields about 390,000 distinct CDR3 sequences, 15% to 17% seen once. The material sequenced was peripheral blood. This chain uses TRBV7-9 with TRBJ2-7, with D possibly being TRBD1 or TRBD2 (5 bases each). The clonotype was recovered from a woman aged 18-29 years with stable Graves' hyperthyroidism. The CDR3 region has the DNA TGTGCCAGCAGCTTTTTCGGGGCGACCTACGAGCAGTACTTC. Amino acids: CASSFFGATYEQYF.